The 14 T cell receptor beta chains below come from one sample, sequenced in a study of T cell responses to AZD1222 COVID-19 vaccine. Produced via immunoSEQ multiplex PCR; TCRdb's table is partial and in-frame only. The sample has about 120,000 clones, around 91% seen once. This specimen consisted of peripheral blood, obtained 28 days after the second AZD1222 dose. The receptors shown here come from an adult who received the AZD1222 COVID-19 vaccine.

The chain uses TRBV7-2 and TRBJ1-2, with a weak D call TRBD1 (5 bases). CDR1 and CDR2 from the germline V gene are SGHTA and FQGNSA. With 5 bases removed from V and 4 bases from J, the gap between germline ends came to 8 bases. The CDR3 spans 12 residues. Here the CDR3 reads CASSRDGYGYTF. CDR3 nucleotides: TGTGCCAGCAGCCGGGACGGCTATGGCTACACCTTC. Supplemented by reference TRBV7-2 and TRBJ1-2, the full variable domain reads GAGVSQSPSNKVTEKGKDVELRCDPISGHTALYWYRQSLGQGLEFLIYFQGNSAPDKSGLPSDRFSAERTGGSVSTLTIQRTQQEDSAVYLCASSRDGYGYTFGSGTRLTVV.

V is TRBV18 and J is TRBJ2-7; D is perhaps TRBD1 (5 bases). This CDR3 is 15 amino acids long. The V end lost 2 bases, the J end lost 0 bases, and 11 bases lay between the germline ends. From germline, CDR1 is KGHSH and CDR2 LQKENI. The CDR3 region is CASSPGATVSYEQYF. The CDR3 nucleotides are TGTGCCAGCTCACCAGGAGCGACAGTCTCCTACGAGCAGTACTTC.

The rearrangement joins TRBV2 to TRBJ1-3, with 7 positions matching TRBD1. This CDR3 has 16 amino acids. J gave up 3 bases and V 6 bases, and 11 bases lay outside the gene matches. In germline, CDR1 is SNHLY, CDR2 FYNNEI. The chain's CDR3 is CASRGWTGVYGNTIYF. CDR3 coding DNA: TGTGCCAGCAGAGGATGGACAGGAGTTTATGGAAACACCATATATTTT. Combining the CDR3 with reference TRBV2 and TRBJ1-3 gives the whole variable domain EPEVTQTPSHQVTQMGQEVILRCVPISNHLYFYWYRQILGQKVEFLVSFYNNEISEKSEIFDDQFSVERPDGSNFTLKIRSTKLEDSAMYFCASRGWTGVYGNTIYFGEGSWLTVV.

The chain couples TRBV5-8 to TRBJ2-1, with 7 positions matching TRBD2. This CDR3 has 14 amino acids. Germline-derived CDR1 and CDR2 are SGHTS and YDEGEE. Trimming took 4 bases from V and 7 from J; bases not matched to a gene: 8. CDR3 sequence reads: CASSGRGFHNEQFF. The CDR3 DNA sequence: TGTGCCAGCAGCGGGCGGGGGTTTCATAATGAGCAGTTCTTC.

The chain carries TRBV15 and TRBJ2-5, with 8 positions matching TRBD2. J lost 3 bases, V lost 4 bases, and 13 bases had no gene match. This CDR3 contains 17 residues. Per the germline V gene, CDR1 is LNHNV and CDR2 is YYDKDF (reference sequence). The CDR3 loop is CATSTLNPPAGEETQYF. CDR3 nucleotide sequence: TGTGCCACCAGCACCCTGAACCCCCCAGCGGGAGAAGAGACCCAGTACTTC.

There are a few counts of this clone. CDR3 DNA: TGTGCCAGCAGTGAAAGTTTGAGGGGGGAGGCTGAAGCTTTCTTT. Translating it yields CASSESLRGEAEAFF. V gene TRBV25-1 combines with J gene TRBJ1-1, with D perhaps matching TRBD1 (6 bases). The CDR3 runs to 15 residues. Germline CDR1 MGHDK, CDR2 SYGVNS. With 2 bases removed from V and 6 bases from J, the gap between germline ends came to 16 bases.

This chain uses TRBV27 with TRBJ2-1, with 12 bases lining up with TRBD2. Germline CDR1 MNHEY, CDR2 SMNVEV (reference sequence). This CDR3 comprises 17 residues. Trimming cost V 3 bases and J 5 bases; bases outside gene matches: 8. The chain's CDR3 is CASSLSTSGGPHNEQFF. CDR3 nucleotide sequence: TGTGCCAGCAGTTTGTCGACTAGCGGGGGACCCCACAATGAGCAGTTCTTC.

The chain uses TRBV24-1 and TRBJ2-5; 8 bases are a match to TRBD1. With V trimmed by 7 bases and J by 5 bases, 5 bases remained unmatched. CDR1 is KGHDR, CDR2 SFDVKD, per germline. The CDR3 runs 13 residues. The CDR3 DNA follows: TGTGCCACCAGCCAGGGGGCCGGGGAGACCCAGTACTTC. Translated: CATSQGAGETQYF.

The rearrangement joins TRBV28 to TRBJ1-4; possibly TRBD1 for D (6 bases). Trimming took 5 bases from V and 8 from J, leaving 21 bases between them. Per germline, CDR1 MDHEN and CDR2 SYDVKM. The CDR3 has 16 amino acids. DNA for the CDR3: TGTGCCAGCAGTCCCCAGGGAGGGGGGGTTAAGGAAAAACTGTTTTTT. It codes for CASSPQGGGVKEKLFF.

The chain employs TRBV7-3 and TRBJ2-1, with 12 bases fitting TRBD2. The CDR3 is 15 amino acids. The V and J ends lost 5 bases and 10 bases, in that order; junction bases with no gene match: 9. Germline V gene sequence: CDR1 SGHTA, CDR2 FQGTGA. The DNA of the CDR3 is TGTGCCAGCAGCCTCAGACTAGCGGGAGTAGGAGAGCAGTTCTTC. Its translation: CASSLRLAGVGEQFF. Using reference TRBV7-3 and TRBJ2-1 for the parts outside the CDR3, the full variable domain is GAGVSQTPSNKVTEKGKYVELRCDPISGHTALYWYRQSLGQGPEFLIYFQGTGAADDSGLPNDRFFAVRPEGSVSTLKIQRTERGDSAVYLCASSLRLAGVGEQFFGPGTRLTVL.

This chain joins TRBV18 and TRBJ2-7, with a tentative D call TRBD2 (5 bases). Germline CDR1 reads KGHSH; CDR2 reads LQKENI. The length of the CDR3 is 13 residues. Trimming took off 6 bases at V and 3 bases at J, with 12 bases between the two ends. The CDR3 loop reads CASSAGPLYEQYF. CDR3 nucleotides: TGTGCCAGCTCGGCGGGCCCCCTCTACGAGCAGTACTTC.

The chain uses TRBV7-9 and TRBJ2-1; 13 bases agree with TRBD2. Unmatched junction bases numbered 6, after V lost 0 bases and J lost 7 bases. Looked up from germline, CDR1 is SEHNR and CDR2 is FQNEAQ (reference sequence). The CDR3 is 17 residues long. CDR3 in amino acids: CASSLAFRTSGRNEQFF. In DNA form, the CDR3 reads TGTGCCAGCAGCTTAGCATTCAGGACTAGCGGGAGAAATGAGCAGTTCTTC.

This sequence joins TRBV10-3 and TRBJ2-2; weak D call: TRBD2 (6 bases). This CDR3 has 14 residues. V dropped 8 bases and J dropped 0 bases, with 10 bases sitting between them. The germline gives CDR1 ENHRY, CDR2 SYGVKD. This CDR3 is CAIPGTSNTGELFF. The CDR3 DNA follows: TGTGCCATCCCCGGGACTTCGAACACCGGGGAGCTGTTTTTT.

The chain employs TRBV4-1 and TRBJ2-7; 8 bases align to TRBD2. In germline, CDR1 is MGHRA, CDR2 YSYEKL. The V and J ends lost 2 bases and 12 bases, in that order; junction bases with no gene match: 12. CDR3 length: 14 amino acids. The DNA for the CDR3 is TGCGCCAGCAGCCAACCTCAGCGGGAGAACTTAGTGTACTTC. It specifies CASSQPQRENLVYF.